These T cell receptor beta chains were read from a single sample in a study of T cells in Graves' hyperthyroidism and ophthalmopathy. TCRdb re-analysed the multiplex PCR reads in MiXCR, keeping a single row per CDR3 protein. The table records around 600,000 distinct CDR3 sequences, about a sixth of them present only once. The sequenced sample consisted of blood. These receptors originate from a woman in her forties with Graves' ophthalmopathy. CDR3s include the opening cysteine and the closing phenylalanine or tryptophan. The D gene is left open where the match is weak. Clone size is shown for a subset of rows, as once, few, many or a class of expanded clone.

d_gene: -; j_gene: TRBJ2-7; abundance: many; v_gene: TRBV11-2; CDR3aa: CASSLEWGKSYEQYF; CDR3nt: TGTGCCAGCAGCTTAGAATGGGGGAAGTCCTACGAGCAGTACTTC
d_gene: -; j_gene: TRBJ1-3; abundance: few; v_gene: TRBV16; CDR3aa: CASSQSRTDPGNTIYF; CDR3nt: TGTGCCAGCAGCCAATCGAGGACAGACCCTGGAAACACCATATATTTT
d_gene: -; j_gene: TRBJ2-5; abundance: many; v_gene: TRBV11-2; CDR3aa: CASSGSGGSRQETQYF; CDR3nt: TGTGCCAGCTCGGGGTCGGGGGGCAGTCGCCAAGAGACCCAGTACTTC
d_gene: TRBD1; j_gene: TRBJ1-6; abundance: many; v_gene: TRBV6-1; CDR3aa: CASSRQGYSPLHF; CDR3nt: TGTGCCAGCAGTCGACAGGGGTATTCACCCCTCCACTTT
d_gene: -; j_gene: TRBJ2-3; abundance: many; v_gene: TRBV7-3; CDR3aa: CASSLLPGLPQDTQYF; CDR3nt: TGTGCCAGCAGCCTTCTTCCGGGACTCCCACAAGATACGCAGTATTTT
d_gene: -; j_gene: TRBJ1-2; abundance: many; v_gene: TRBV2; CDR3aa: CASSLRDTTNYGYTF; CDR3nt: TGTGCCAGCAGTCTCCGGGACACTACTAACTATGGCTACACCTTC
d_gene: -; j_gene: TRBJ1-1; abundance: many; v_gene: TRBV18; CDR3aa: CASSPLAQEGNTEAFF; CDR3nt: TGTGCCAGCTCACCTTTAGCCCAGGAGGGGAACACTGAAGCTTTCTTT
d_gene: -; j_gene: TRBJ2-1; abundance: many; v_gene: TRBV5-1; CDR3aa: CASSLDTIKNEQFF; CDR3nt: TGCGCCAGCAGCTTGGATACCATAAAGAATGAGCAGTTCTTC
d_gene: -; j_gene: TRBJ2-2; abundance: many; v_gene: TRBV11-2; CDR3aa: CASSLAGETGELFF; CDR3nt: TGTGCCAGCAGCTTAGCGGGAGAGACCGGGGAGCTGTTTTTT
d_gene: -; j_gene: TRBJ1-5; abundance: -; v_gene: TRBV24-1; CDR3aa: CATSGAGGGNQPQHF; CDR3nt: TGTGCCACCAGTGGTGCGGGGGGTGGCAATCAGCCCCAGCATTTT
d_gene: TRBD1; j_gene: TRBJ2-3; abundance: -; v_gene: TRBV3-1; CDR3aa: CASSHDRGFTDTQYF; CDR3nt: TGTGCCAGCAGCCACGACAGGGGCTTCACAGATACGCAGTATTTT
d_gene: TRBD1; j_gene: TRBJ2-7; abundance: few; v_gene: TRBV5-1; CDR3aa: CASSLGDRGREQYF; CDR3nt: TGCGCCAGCAGCTTGGGGGACAGGGGGCGAGAGCAGTACTTC
d_gene: TRBD2; j_gene: TRBJ2-6; abundance: few; v_gene: TRBV29-1; CDR3aa: CSVEGDLSGGYSGANVLTF; CDR3nt: TGCAGCGTTGAAGGTGACCTTAGCGGGGGGTACTCTGGGGCCAACGTCCTGACTTTC
d_gene: -; j_gene: TRBJ1-4; abundance: -; v_gene: TRBV6-1; CDR3aa: CASSDGGGTNEKLFF; CDR3nt: TGTGCCAGCAGTGACGGGGGCGGTACTAATGAAAAACTGTTTTTT
d_gene: -; j_gene: TRBJ2-5; abundance: few; v_gene: TRBV12-3/TRBV12-4; CDR3aa: CASNLGGGQETQYF; CDR3nt: TGTGCCAGCAACCTTGGTGGCGGTCAAGAGACCCAGTACTTC
d_gene: TRBD2; j_gene: TRBJ2-1; abundance: few; v_gene: TRBV3-1; CDR3aa: CASSQFLAGVGEQFF; CDR3nt: TGTGCCAGCAGCCAATTCTTAGCGGGGGTTGGTGAGCAGTTCTTC
d_gene: -; j_gene: TRBJ2-1; abundance: -; v_gene: TRBV30; CDR3aa: CAWSTTGNRNEQFF; CDR3nt: TGTGCCTGGAGTACTACAGGGAACCGCAATGAGCAGTTCTTC
d_gene: -; j_gene: TRBJ1-2; abundance: many; v_gene: TRBV10-3; CDR3aa: CAISGDRNYGYTF; CDR3nt: TGTGCCATCAGTGGGGATCGTAACTATGGCTACACCTTC
d_gene: -; j_gene: TRBJ1-1; abundance: -; v_gene: TRBV4-1; CDR3aa: CASGLAGLNTEAFF; CDR3nt: TGCGCCAGCGGGTTGGCTGGGCTGAACACTGAAGCTTTCTTT
d_gene: TRBD1; j_gene: TRBJ1-3; abundance: -; v_gene: TRBV3-1; CDR3aa: CASSQAQGAISGSTIYF; CDR3nt: TGTGCCAGCAGCCAAGCACAGGGGGCAATCTCTGGAAGCACCATATATTTT
d_gene: TRBD1; j_gene: TRBJ1-5; abundance: many; v_gene: TRBV4-1; CDR3aa: CASSQVYRGKDQPQHF; CDR3nt: TGCGCCAGCAGCCAAGTGTACAGGGGGAAGGACCAGCCCCAGCATTTT
d_gene: -; j_gene: TRBJ2-3; abundance: many; v_gene: TRBV2; CDR3aa: CASSTGTDTQYF; CDR3nt: TGTGCCAGCAGTACAGGGACAGATACGCAGTATTTT
d_gene: TRBD2; j_gene: TRBJ2-5; abundance: -; v_gene: TRBV12-3/TRBV12-4; CDR3aa: CASSSGGAETQYF; CDR3nt: TGTGCCAGCAGTTCGGGGGGGGCTGAGACCCAGTACTTC
d_gene: TRBD1; j_gene: TRBJ1-4; abundance: few; v_gene: TRBV7-9; CDR3aa: CASSPPTGGEKLFF; CDR3nt: TGTGCCAGCAGCCCGCCGACAGGGGGCGAAAAACTGTTTTTT
d_gene: -; j_gene: TRBJ2-3; abundance: -; v_gene: TRBV29-1; CDR3aa: CSVDGQSDTQYF; CDR3nt: TGCAGCGTAGACGGACAATCAGATACGCAGTATTTT
d_gene: -; j_gene: TRBJ1-1; abundance: many; v_gene: TRBV2; CDR3aa: CASSEVGGAGTEAFF; CDR3nt: TGTGCCAGCAGTGAGGTAGGGGGAGCGGGCACTGAAGCTTTCTTT
d_gene: TRBD2; j_gene: TRBJ2-7; abundance: -; v_gene: TRBV6-2/TRBV6-3; CDR3aa: CASRGTSGYSYERYF; CDR3nt: TGTGCCAGCAGAGGGACTAGCGGTTACTCCTACGAGCGGTACTTC
d_gene: -; j_gene: TRBJ2-2; abundance: -; v_gene: TRBV29-1; CDR3aa: CSVEQPNTGELFF; CDR3nt: TGCAGCGTTGAACAGCCGAACACCGGGGAGCTGTTTTTT
d_gene: -; j_gene: TRBJ1-2; abundance: many; v_gene: TRBV7-2; CDR3aa: CASSLVGSVESLYGYTF; CDR3nt: TGTGCCAGCAGCTTGGTGGGTTCCGTGGAGTCACTCTATGGCTACACCTTC
d_gene: -; j_gene: TRBJ2-1; abundance: many; v_gene: TRBV2; CDR3aa: CASKGLGGNEQFF; CDR3nt: TGTGCCAGCAAGGGACTCGGGGGCAATGAGCAGTTCTTC
d_gene: -; j_gene: TRBJ1-2; abundance: many; v_gene: TRBV11-3; CDR3aa: CASSPQTGWGNYGYTF; CDR3nt: TGTGCCAGCAGCCCCCAGACAGGTTGGGGAAACTATGGCTACACCTTC
d_gene: TRBD1; j_gene: TRBJ1-1; abundance: many; v_gene: TRBV12-3/TRBV12-4; CDR3aa: CASNLRGEYTEAFF; CDR3nt: TGTGCCAGCAACCTCAGGGGGGAGTACACTGAAGCTTTCTTT
d_gene: -; j_gene: TRBJ2-6; abundance: many; v_gene: TRBV2; CDR3aa: CASSDGHSGANVLTF; CDR3nt: TGTGCCAGCAGTGATGGCCACTCTGGGGCCAACGTCCTGACTTTC
d_gene: TRBD2; j_gene: TRBJ2-2; abundance: -; v_gene: TRBV3-1; CDR3aa: CASSQDGSAGGPQTGELFF; CDR3nt: TGTGCCAGCAGCCAAGATGGGAGTGCGGGAGGGCCCCAAACCGGGGAGCTGTTTTTT
d_gene: -; j_gene: TRBJ1-6; abundance: many; v_gene: TRBV7-8; CDR3aa: CASSSRQNNSPLHF; CDR3nt: TGTGCCAGCAGCTCACGACAGAATAATTCACCCCTCCACTTT
d_gene: -; j_gene: TRBJ1-1; abundance: few; v_gene: TRBV29-1; CDR3aa: CSVFGGWTEAFF; CDR3nt: TGCAGCGTTTTCGGGGGTTGGACTGAAGCTTTCTTT
d_gene: -; j_gene: TRBJ1-5; abundance: -; v_gene: TRBV19; CDR3aa: CASSDRYQPQHF; CDR3nt: TGTGCCAGTAGTGACAGGTATCAGCCCCAGCATTTT
d_gene: TRBD1; j_gene: TRBJ1-2; abundance: many; v_gene: TRBV11-2; CDR3aa: CASSPRLLRTGDGYTF; CDR3nt: TGTGCCAGCAGCCCACGACTACTTCGGACAGGGGATGGCTACACCTTC
d_gene: TRBD1; j_gene: TRBJ1-1; abundance: few; v_gene: TRBV20-1; CDR3aa: CSASRDSEEAFF; CDR3nt: TGCAGTGCTAGTCGGGACAGCGAAGAAGCTTTCTTT
d_gene: -; j_gene: TRBJ2-1; abundance: many; v_gene: TRBV7-8; CDR3aa: CASSSSNLGNEQFF; CDR3nt: TGTGCCAGCAGCTCAAGTAACCTCGGGAATGAGCAGTTCTTC
d_gene: TRBD1; j_gene: TRBJ2-7; abundance: few; v_gene: TRBV6-9; CDR3aa: CASSISGQGSSHEQYF; CDR3nt: TGTGCCAGCAGTATCTCGGGACAGGGCAGCTCCCACGAGCAGTACTTC
d_gene: -; j_gene: TRBJ2-3; abundance: few; v_gene: TRBV12-3/TRBV12-4; CDR3aa: CASSRKGAGTDTQYF; CDR3nt: TGTGCCAGCAGCCGAAAGGGTGCGGGCACAGATACGCAGTATTTT
d_gene: TRBD2; j_gene: TRBJ2-1; abundance: many; v_gene: TRBV12-3/TRBV12-4; CDR3aa: CASSLWIAGVHEQFF; CDR3nt: TGTGCCAGCAGTTTATGGATAGCGGGAGTGCATGAGCAGTTCTTC
d_gene: TRBD1; j_gene: TRBJ1-5; abundance: -; v_gene: TRBV2; CDR3aa: CASSGQGAAQHF; CDR3nt: TGTGCCAGCAGCGGACAGGGGGCGGCCCAGCATTTT
d_gene: -; j_gene: TRBJ2-5; abundance: -; v_gene: TRBV10-2; CDR3aa: CASSDGRVQETQYF; CDR3nt: TGCGCCAGCAGTGATGGCCGAGTTCAAGAGACCCAGTACTTC
d_gene: -; j_gene: TRBJ2-7; abundance: many; v_gene: TRBV28; CDR3aa: CASSFLTDNYEQYF; CDR3nt: TGTGCCAGCAGTTTTCTTACAGACAACTACGAGCAGTACTTC
d_gene: -; j_gene: TRBJ2-1; abundance: many; v_gene: TRBV27; CDR3aa: CASSFAVDPEIYNEQFF; CDR3nt: TGTGCCAGCAGTTTCGCTGTAGATCCTGAAATTTACAATGAGCAGTTCTTC
d_gene: -; j_gene: TRBJ2-1; abundance: -; v_gene: TRBV24-1; CDR3aa: CATSRNNGEQFF; CDR3nt: TGTGCCACCAGTAGAAATAACGGTGAGCAGTTCTTC
d_gene: -; j_gene: TRBJ2-7; abundance: many; v_gene: TRBV18; CDR3aa: CASSPGLNSYEQYF; CDR3nt: TGTGCCAGCTCACCGGGACTCAACTCCTACGAGCAGTACTTC